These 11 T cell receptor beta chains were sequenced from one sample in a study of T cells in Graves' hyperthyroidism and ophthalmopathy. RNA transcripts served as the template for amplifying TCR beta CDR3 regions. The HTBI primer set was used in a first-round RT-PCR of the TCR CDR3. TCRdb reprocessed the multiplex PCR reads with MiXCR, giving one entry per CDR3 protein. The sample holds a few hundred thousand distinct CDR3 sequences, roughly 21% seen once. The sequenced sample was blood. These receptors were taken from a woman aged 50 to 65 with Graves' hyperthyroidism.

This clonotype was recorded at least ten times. DNA of the CDR3: TGTGCCAGCAGTTCCGGGACAGGGGACTACGAGCAGTACTTC. Protein sequence: CASSSGTGDYEQYF. This chain joins TRBV2 and TRBJ2-7; 10 nucleotides align to TRBD1. Trimming took 5 bases from V and 3 from J; bases not matched to a gene: 4. Germline CDR1 SNHLY, CDR2 FYNNEI. The CDR3 spans 14 residues.

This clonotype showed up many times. The CDR3 here is CASSDDKPYGYTF. Here the CDR3 DNA reads TGTGCCAGCAGTGACGATAAACCCTATGGCTACACCTTC. V usage is TRBV2 and J usage is TRBJ1-2, with D uncertain. V was cut by 3 bases and J by 4 bases, with 9 bases left in between. The germline gives CDR1 SNHLY, CDR2 FYNNEI. The CDR3 consists of 13 residues.

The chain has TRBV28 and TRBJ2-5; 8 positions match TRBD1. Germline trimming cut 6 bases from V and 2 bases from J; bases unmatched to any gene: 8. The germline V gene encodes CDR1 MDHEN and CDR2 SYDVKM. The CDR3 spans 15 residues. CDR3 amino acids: CASRGTGLGQETQYF. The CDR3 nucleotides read TGTGCCAGCAGGGGGACAGGATTGGGTCAAGAGACCCAGTACTTC.

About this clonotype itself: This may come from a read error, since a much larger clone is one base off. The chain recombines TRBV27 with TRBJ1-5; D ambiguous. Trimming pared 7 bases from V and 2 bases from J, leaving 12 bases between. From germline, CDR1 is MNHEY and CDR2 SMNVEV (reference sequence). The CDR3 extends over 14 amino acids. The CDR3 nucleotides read TGTGCCAGCAATCTAGGGAGAGGCAATCAGCCCCAGCATTTT. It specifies CASNLGRGNQPQHF.

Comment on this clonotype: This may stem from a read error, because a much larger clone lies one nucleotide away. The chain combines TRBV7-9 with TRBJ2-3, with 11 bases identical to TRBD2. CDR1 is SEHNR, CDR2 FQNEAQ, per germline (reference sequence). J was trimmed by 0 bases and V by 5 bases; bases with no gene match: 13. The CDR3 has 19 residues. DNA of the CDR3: TGTGCCAGCAGCCAAGATCAGCTAGCGGGGGGACCTAGCACAGATACGCAGTATTTT. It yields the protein CASSQDQLAGGPSTDTQYF.

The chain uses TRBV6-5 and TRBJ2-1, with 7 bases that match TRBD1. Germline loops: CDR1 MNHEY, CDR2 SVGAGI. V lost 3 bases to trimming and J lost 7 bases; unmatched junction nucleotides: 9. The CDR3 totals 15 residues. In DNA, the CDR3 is TGTGCCAGCAGTTATTGGTTGACAGGGACGAATGAGCAGTTCTTC. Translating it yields CASSYWLTGTNEQFF.

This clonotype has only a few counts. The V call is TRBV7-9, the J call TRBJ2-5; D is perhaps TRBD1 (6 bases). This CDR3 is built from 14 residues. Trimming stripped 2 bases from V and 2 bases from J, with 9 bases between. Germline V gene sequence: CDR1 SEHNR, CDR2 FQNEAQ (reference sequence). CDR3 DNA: TGTGCCAGCAGCTTATATGACAGGCAAGAGACCCAGTACTTC. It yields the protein CASSLYDRQETQYF.

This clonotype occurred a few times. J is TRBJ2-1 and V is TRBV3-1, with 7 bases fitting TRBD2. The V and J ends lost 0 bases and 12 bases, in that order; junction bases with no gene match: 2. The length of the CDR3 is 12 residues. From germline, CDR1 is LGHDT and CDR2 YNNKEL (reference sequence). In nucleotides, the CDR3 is TGTGCCAGCAGCCAAGACGCGGGGGTGCAGTTCTTC. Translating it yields CASSQDAGVQFF.

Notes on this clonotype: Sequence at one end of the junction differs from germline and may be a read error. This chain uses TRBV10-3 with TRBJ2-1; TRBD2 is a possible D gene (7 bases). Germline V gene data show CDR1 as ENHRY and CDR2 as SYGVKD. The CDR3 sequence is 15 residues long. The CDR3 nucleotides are TGTGCCATCAGTGATTTGGGGGGGGGCCGCAATGAGAAGTTCTTC. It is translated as CAISDLGGGRNEKFF.

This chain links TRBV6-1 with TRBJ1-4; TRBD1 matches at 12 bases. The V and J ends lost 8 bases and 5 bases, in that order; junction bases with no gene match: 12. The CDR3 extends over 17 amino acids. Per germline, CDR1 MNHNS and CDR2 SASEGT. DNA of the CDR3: TGTGCCAGCCCGGGACAGGGGGCCACCCTTGGCAATGAAAAACTGTTTTTT. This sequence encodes CASPGQGATLGNEKLFF.

CDR3 in amino acids: CASSQEEGASDKGTEAFF. The DNA for the CDR3 is TGCGCCAGCAGCCAAGAGGAGGGGGCCTCCGATAAGGGGACTGAAGCTTTCTTT. V and J are TRBV4-1 and TRBJ1-1; 7 bases line up with TRBD1. The germline CDR1 and CDR2 sequences are MGHRA and YSYEKL. The junction had 15 bases not matched to a gene; V was cut back by 0 bases and J by 5 bases. The CDR3 consists of 18 residues.